The 17 T cell receptor beta chains listed next were all sequenced from one sample in a study of T cell changes during pregnancy in multiple sclerosis. The protocol was immunoSEQ multiplex PCR, while the TCRdb copy is restricted to in-frame clones and leaves out a portion. The data contain 25,000 to 35,000 clones, roughly 90% of them singletons. The source material was CD4+ T cells from peripheral blood mononuclear cells, sampled in the second trimester of pregnancy. The receptors come from a female donor in good health, enrolled as a control in a pregnancy study.

The J gene is TRBJ1-5, the V gene TRBV7-9; maybe TRBD1 (5 bases). Between the trimmed V and J ends, which lost 1 base and 0 bases, there was a span of 16 bases. The length of the CDR3 is 18 residues. Germline assignment: CDR1 SEHNR and CDR2 FQNEAQ (reference sequence). The CDR3 DNA sequence: TGTGCCAGCAGCTTAGTGGGCAGGGCGAATTATAGCAATCAGCCCCAGCATTTT. It is translated as CASSLVGRANYSNQPQHF.

The gene calls are TRBV7-2 and TRBJ2-5; D gene ambiguous. Trimming shortened V by 2 bases and J by 2 bases, and 3 bases separated the two germline ends. The CDR3 extends over 12 amino acids. Per the germline V gene, CDR1 is SGHTA and CDR2 is FQGNSA. The CDR3 DNA follows: TGTGCCAGCAGCTTAACTCAAGAGACCCAGTACTTC. Translating gives CASSLTQETQYF.

This chain joins TRBV7-2 and TRBJ2-1; 10 nucleotides line up with TRBD2. Germline assignment: CDR1 SGHTA and CDR2 FQGNSA. After removal of 5 bases from V and 0 bases from J, the junction contained 10 bases not matched to a gene. The CDR3 consists of 18 residues. CDR3 DNA: TGTGCCAGCAGCCCAAGGACTAGCGGTAGGAGCTCCTACAATGAGCAGTTCTTC. Protein: CASSPRTSGRSSYNEQFF.

The chain couples TRBV30 to TRBJ1-4, with D perhaps matching TRBD1 (6 bases). The CDR3 totals 14 residues. Germline-derived CDR1 and CDR2 are GTSNPN and SVGIG (reference sequence). The V end was cut by 8 bases, the J end by 0 bases, with 13 bases between. The CDR3 bases are TGTGCCATGGGGGCAGGCGCAACTAATGAAAAACTGTTTTTT. This translates into CAMGAGATNEKLFF.

The chain employs TRBV5-6 and TRBJ1-3; 7 positions match TRBD1. There are 13 residues in the CDR3. With V trimmed by 4 bases and J by 4 bases, 2 bases remained unmatched. Germline V gene lookup returns CDR1 SGHDT and CDR2 YYEEEE. As DNA, the CDR3 is TGTGCCAGCAGCCCCAGGGGGGGAAACACCATATATTTT. It specifies CASSPRGGNTIYF.

CDR3 in DNA: TGTGCCAGCAGCTGGACTTCAAAAGAGACCCAGTACTTC. Translation gives CASSWTSKETQYF. The chain is built from TRBV5-8 and TRBJ2-5; TRBD2 might be the D (5 bases). Per germline, CDR1 SGHTS and CDR2 YDEGEE. V shed 3 bases and J shed 3 bases, with 9 bases lying between them. The CDR3 is 13 residues long.

The V call is TRBV18, the J call TRBJ2-7; 8 bases map to TRBD1. CDR1 and CDR2 from the germline V gene are KGHSH and LQKENI. This CDR3 spans 16 amino acids. Germline trimming cut 3 bases from V and 1 base from J; bases unmatched to any gene: 8. The DNA of the CDR3 is TGTGCCAGCTCACCTATAGACAGGGGACGATCCTACGAGCAGTACTTC. The encoded protein is CASSPIDRGRSYEQYF.

V and J are TRBV7-9 and TRBJ2-7; TRBD2 matches 9 bases. The CDR3 is made up of 17 amino acids. The V segment lost 1 base and the J segment 5 bases; nucleotides outside the gene matches: 12. Germline CDR1 reads SEHNR; CDR2 reads FQNEAQ (reference sequence). CDR3 DNA sequence: TGTGCCAGCAGCTTAGGAAAAAGCGGGGGGATCCGGGACGAGCAGTACTTC. Its translation: CASSLGKSGGIRDEQYF.

V gene TRBV11-1 combines with J gene TRBJ1-2, with TRBD1 as a possible D gene (5 bases). Per germline, CDR1 SGHAT and CDR2 FQDESV (reference sequence). Trimming left V 3 bases short and J 6 bases short, with 14 bases between. The CDR3 has 14 amino acids. The CDR3 DNA is TGTGCCAGCAGCTTGAATGGGGCAGGCCATGGCTACACCTTC. Translation: CASSLNGAGHGYTF.

This chain uses TRBV10-3 with TRBJ2-1; TRBD2 matches at 8 bases. The V and J ends lost 5 bases and 8 bases, in that order; junction bases with no gene match: 8. CDR3 length: 14 amino acids. In germline, CDR1 is ENHRY, CDR2 SYGVKD. The CDR3 DNA reads as TGTGCCATCAGTAGGGCTAGCGGGTCCTATGAGCAGTTCTTC. This gives the protein CAISRASGSYEQFF.

The chain uses TRBV4-3 and TRBJ2-1; possible D gene TRBD2, 7 bases. The CDR3 covers 18 residues. Trimming removed 0 bases at V and 5 bases at J, with 20 bases between. In germline, CDR1 is LGHNA, CDR2 YSLEER. CDR3 sequence reads: CASSQDPPLAGANNEQFF. The CDR3 DNA reads as TGCGCCAGCAGCCAAGATCCTCCCCTCGCGGGGGCCAACAATGAGCAGTTCTTC.

The V gene is TRBV5-1, the J gene TRBJ2-3; TRBD1 might be the D (6 bases). The CDR3 is 14 residues long. V was trimmed by 4 bases and J by 3 bases, leaving 12 bases between them. Looked up from germline, CDR1 is SGHRS and CDR2 is YFSETQ. The CDR3 nucleotides read TGCGCCAGCAGCGGGGGCAAGGGGACAGATACGCAGTATTTT. It encodes CASSGGKGTDTQYF.

The CDR3 bases are TGTGCCAGTAACACTCGGACAGGGCCAAGGGTTAGCAATCAGCCCCAGCATTTT. Amino acids: CASNTRTGPRVSNQPQHF. The J gene is TRBJ1-5, the V gene TRBV6-7; the match to TRBD1 covers 8 bases. TRBV6-7 is noted as an ORF with a role that remains uncertain. The junction had 16 bases not matched to a gene; V was cut back by 9 bases and J by 0 bases. The CDR3 spans 18 residues.

The chain links TRBV11-2 to TRBJ2-5; 9 nucleotides align to TRBD2. V shed 1 base, J shed 6 bases, and the junction held 12 bases outside the gene matches. The CDR3 runs to 17 residues. Germline V gives CDR1 SGHAT, CDR2 FQNNGV. CDR3 bases: TGTGCCAGCAGCTTAGCTGGGCGGGGGGGGGCGGTGAAGACCCAGTACTTC. Its protein is CASSLAGRGGAVKTQYF.

The chain combines TRBV19 with TRBJ1-5, with TRBD1 matching 9 bases. Germline loops: CDR1 LNHDA, CDR2 SQIVND (reference sequence). This CDR3 contains 16 residues. J gave up 1 base and V 3 bases, and 4 bases lay outside the gene matches. CDR3 sequence: CASSIGTGISNQPQHF. CDR3 in DNA: TGTGCCAGTAGTATTGGGACAGGGATAAGCAATCAGCCCCAGCATTTT.

This sequence joins TRBV18 and TRBJ1-1; TRBD1 agrees at 8 bases. This CDR3 region has 14 residues. Germline V gene lookup returns CDR1 KGHSH and CDR2 LQKENI. After removal of 3 bases from V and 9 bases from J, the junction contained 9 bases not matched to a gene. CDR3 sequence (DNA): TGTGCCAGCTCACCGAACGGACAGGGCTTGAAAGCTTTCTTT. Translation gives CASSPNGQGLKAFF.

The chain combines TRBV18 with TRBJ1-1; D is ambiguous. V lost 3 bases, J lost 5 bases, and 10 bases lay in between. In germline, CDR1 is KGHSH, CDR2 LQKENI. This CDR3 spans 13 amino acids. The CDR3 nucleotides are TGTGCCAGCTCACCCTTAGAGGGAACTGAAGCTTTCTTT. Translated: CASSPLEGTEAFF.